These 2 T cell receptor beta chains share one sample of origin, sequenced in a study of cytomegalovirus exposure and HLA in healthy donors. 13 Jbeta primers and 60 Vbeta primers were used for the PCR. Sequenced by immunoSEQ multiplex PCR; TCRdb stores in-frame clones only, minus some. The table shows fewer than 250,000 clones, with approximately 80% occurring only once. The material sequenced was PBMCs. The receptor set was obtained from a woman in her 40s in good health and CMV-seronegative.

The rearrangement joins TRBV6-1 to TRBJ2-2; 10 nucleotides align to TRBD2. The CDR3 runs to 17 residues. With 3 bases clipped from V and 4 bases from J, the junction kept 8 bases outside the gene matches. CDR1 is MNHNS, CDR2 SASEGT, per germline. The CDR3 loop is CASSDSLLAGLTGELFF. The DNA for the CDR3 is TGTGCCAGCAGTGACAGTCTACTAGCGGGGCTCACCGGGGAGCTGTTTTTT.

The V call is TRBV5-1, the J call TRBJ2-2, with D hard to call. Between the trimmed V and J ends, which lost 2 bases and 2 bases, there was a span of 10 bases. This CDR3 spans 15 amino acids. Germline CDR1 reads SGHRS; CDR2 reads YFSETQ. The CDR3 coding sequence is TGCGCCAGCAGCTTTAGTAGCCCAAACACCGGGGAGCTGTTTTTT. This encodes CASSFSSPNTGELFF.